This T cell receptor beta chain was recovered during a study of shared clonotypes between healthy human individuals. The study's findings and limits: Generally, naive subsets (rather than memory subsets) showed larger estimated richness. Having only a few donors restricted how much genetic and exposure-history diversity was captured.

Recent vaccinations or acute infections were absent in the healthy HIV-negative adult donors. Concerning this clone: Its antigen is as yet unknown.

At deep level, the assay was performed. The data were produced by immunoSEQ multiplex PCR, yet TCRdb's version contains in-frame clones alone and is incomplete. In the table there are millions of clones, approximately 93% of which are singletons. CDR3 length: 13 residues. Germline CDR1 and CDR2: MNHEY and SMNVEV (reference sequence). V was cut by 1 base and J by 3 bases, with 6 bases left in between. V gene TRBV27 combines with J gene TRBJ1-1; D unclear. What was sequenced was naive CD4+ T cells from PBMCs. The subset is: CD45RA+ positively selected. This receptor was obtained from a man aged 18-30 years in good health. Some clones in this sample may be carry-over from other donors' samples. The CDR3 region has the DNA TGTGCCAGCAGTTTATTTAGGGACACTGAAGCTTTCTTT. This encodes CASSLFRDTEAFF.